The 28 T cell receptor beta chains below were found in one sample sequenced in a study of blood T cell repertoires in COVID-19. Repertoires were generated with immunoSEQ multiplex PCR, while TCRdb's copy carries only in-frame clones and drops some. The table has around 250,000 clones, 88% seen once. Sequenced input: PBMCs or T cells enriched from blood (not recorded which). The receptors originated from a middle-aged woman who had been exposed to COVID-19.

This chain uses TRBV10-3 with TRBJ2-3, with 10 nucleotides matching TRBD2. The CDR3 has 16 amino acids. CDR1 and CDR2 (germline): ENHRY, SYGVKD. Trimming took 6 bases from V and 6 from J; bases not matched to a gene: 12. Written as DNA, the CDR3 is TGTGCCATCAGAGTAGGCAGCGGGGGGGCCCCCGATACGCAGTATTTT. Translation gives CAIRVGSGGAPDTQYF.

This clone was counted between two and nine times. The chain combines TRBV5-5 with TRBJ1-5; the match to TRBD1 covers 8 bases. Germline values: CDR1 SGHKS, CDR2 YYEKEE (reference sequence). The V gene end was trimmed by 0 bases and the J gene end by 5 bases; junction bases not matched to a gene: 7. The CDR3 extends over 16 amino acids. CDR3 DNA: TGTGCCAGCAGCTTGGGTTTTCCAGGGGGCCATCAGCCCCAGCATTTT. It yields the protein CASSLGFPGGHQPQHF. The variable domain in full, completed from reference TRBV5-5 and TRBJ1-5, reads DAGVTQSPTHLIKTRGQQVTLRCSPISGHKSVSWYQQVLGQGPQFIFQYYEKEERGRGNFPDRFSARQFPNYSSELNVNALLLGDSALYLCASSLGFPGGHQPQHFGDGTRLSIL.

The V gene is TRBV7-6, the J gene TRBJ2-3, with D possibly matching TRBD2 (6 bases). The germline gives CDR1 SGHVS, CDR2 FNYEAQ. This CDR3 has 12 amino acids. V dropped 7 bases and J dropped 9 bases, with 14 bases sitting between them. Written as DNA, the CDR3 is TGTGCCAGCACCCCAGGCGGGAAAACGCAGTATTTT. It translates to CASTPGGKTQYF.

The CDR3 protein is CASSQAPDSIYEQYF. CDR3 bases: TGCGCCAGCAGCCAAGCTCCGGACAGTATCTACGAGCAGTACTTC. The chain has TRBV4-3 and TRBJ2-7; D is possibly TRBD1 (6 bases). The CDR3 consists of 15 residues. The germline CDR1 and CDR2 sequences are LGHNA and YSLEER. Trimming removed 1 base at V and 3 bases at J, with 13 bases between.

The genes are TRBV30 and TRBJ2-3; 7 positions match TRBD2. Losses at the gene ends were 3 bases for V and 0 bases for J; bases not matched to a gene: 9. The CDR3 extends over 16 amino acids. Germline V lookup: CDR1 GTSNPN, CDR2 SVGIG (reference sequence). As DNA, the CDR3 is TGTGCCTGGAGGATTGGGGGGGGAATTAGCACAGATACGCAGTATTTT. Amino acid sequence: CAWRIGGGISTDTQYF. The full variable domain, in which reference TRBV30 and TRBJ2-3 provide the parts outside the CDR3, is SQTIHQWPATLVQPVGSPLSLECTVEGTSNPNLYWYRQAAGRGLQLLFYSVGIGQISSEVPQNLSASRPQDRQFILSSKKLLLSDSGFYLCAWRIGGGISTDTQYFGPGTRLTVL.

The chain employs TRBV24-1 and TRBJ2-5, with D maybe TRBD1 (6 bases). Germline-derived CDR1 and CDR2 are KGHDR and SFDVKD. The CDR3 totals 14 residues. V was trimmed by 5 bases and J by 3 bases, leaving 12 bases between them. For the CDR3, the DNA is TGTGCCACCAGTGGGACAGTAAAAAAAGAGACCCAGTACTTC. Translating it yields CATSGTVKKETQYF.

The gene calls are TRBV27 and TRBJ1-2; D is unresolved. Germline values: CDR1 MNHEY, CDR2 SMNVEV (reference sequence). This CDR3 has 15 residues. V lost 5 bases and J 4 bases, leaving 17 bases between the germline ends. The CDR3 loop reads CASSTPARRVYGYTF. DNA of the CDR3: TGTGCCAGCAGTACCCCGGCCAGGCGGGTCTATGGCTACACCTTC.

The chain recombines TRBV28 with TRBJ1-5; TRBD1 matches 11 bases. From germline, CDR1 is MDHEN and CDR2 SYDVKM. V trimming: 3 bases; J trimming: 5 bases; junction bases outside the gene matches: 6. CDR3 length: 16 amino acids. In DNA, the CDR3 is TGTGCCAGCAGTTTTCGGGACAGGGGGTATTATCAGCCCCAGCATTTT. Amino acids: CASSFRDRGYYQPQHF. Looking up the rest from reference TRBV28 and TRBJ1-5 gives the full variable domain: DVKVTQSSRYLVKRTGEKVFLECVQDMDHENMFWYRQDPGLGLRLIYFSYDVKMKEKGDIPEGYSVSREKKERFSLILESASTNQTSMYLCASSFRDRGYYQPQHFGDGTRLSIL.

The chain employs TRBV11-3 and TRBJ1-2; no clear D gene. The ends were cut back, 6 bases at V and 0 bases at J, with 8 bases in the middle. CDR1 is SGHNT, CDR2 YENEEA, per germline. This CDR3 is built from 13 residues. The CDR3 sequence: CASSEGANYGYTF. CDR3 bases: TGTGCCAGCAGTGAGGGAGCTAACTATGGCTACACCTTC.

V is TRBV19 and J is TRBJ1-2; D possibly corresponds to TRBD1 (5 bases). V was trimmed by 3 bases and J by 4 bases, leaving 15 bases between them. Per the germline V gene, CDR1 is LNHDA and CDR2 is SQIVND (reference sequence). CDR3 length: 15 amino acids. Written as DNA, the CDR3 is TGTGCCAGTAGTATCCGACAGACCAATAGCTATGGCTACACCTTC. Its protein product is CASSIRQTNSYGYTF.

This chain links TRBV21-1 with TRBJ2-7; the table gives TRBD2 as D, unverified against the DNA. TRBV21-1 is annotated as a pseudogene. The CDR3 covers 10 residues. In DNA, the CDR3 is TGTGCCGTCGGGATCATTGTGCAGTACGTC. Protein: CAVGIIVQYV.

This chain links TRBV28 with TRBJ1-1; TRBD1 matches 8 bases. Unmatched junction bases numbered 4, after V lost 5 bases and J lost 5 bases. Germline values: CDR1 MDHEN, CDR2 SYDVKM. This CDR3 spans 13 amino acids. As DNA, the CDR3 is TGTGCCAGCAGTCACAGGGGGTCTACTGAAGCTTTCTTT. Its protein product is CASSHRGSTEAFF.

The chain is built from TRBV19 and TRBJ1-1; 10 nucleotides align to TRBD1. Germline V gene sequence: CDR1 LNHDA, CDR2 SQIVND (reference sequence). V was pared by 6 bases and J by 8 bases, with 9 bases of the junction left unmatched. There are 14 residues in the CDR3. CDR3 coding DNA: TGTGCCAGTAGCTCCCGGGACAGGGGAACGGAAGCTTTCTTT. Protein: CASSSRDRGTEAFF.

This sequence joins TRBV28 and TRBJ2-1, with D possibly being TRBD1 (5 bases). Trimming took off 1 base at V and 5 bases at J, with 9 bases between the two ends. The CDR3 loop spans 14 amino acids. Germline values: CDR1 MDHEN, CDR2 SYDVKM. CDR3 region: CASSLFRQNNEQFF. CDR3 coding DNA: TGTGCCAGCAGTTTATTTCGACAGAACAATGAGCAGTTCTTC.

The V call is TRBV27, the J call TRBJ1-2; D not certain. Trimming removed 8 bases from V and 4 bases from J, with 17 bases in between. The germline V gene encodes CDR1 MNHEY and CDR2 SMNVEV (reference sequence). The CDR3 has 14 residues. The DNA of the CDR3 is TGTGCCAGCTCCCTAGACCCGACTAGCTATGGCTACACCTTC. This encodes CASSLDPTSYGYTF.

The chain uses TRBV30 and TRBJ2-1; D gene uncertain. The germline gives CDR1 GTSNPN, CDR2 SVGIG (reference sequence). V lost 8 bases to trimming and J lost 7 bases, with 3 bases between them. The length of the CDR3 is 8 residues. Here the CDR3 DNA reads TGTGCCGCGAATGAGCAGTTCTTC. Protein: CAANEQFF.

This clone was found once. The genes are TRBV6-2 or TRBV6-3 and TRBJ1-2; D is uncertain. The ends were cut back, 0 bases at V and 8 bases at J, with 7 bases in the middle. This CDR3 contains 12 residues. Germline V lookup: CDR1 MNHEY, CDR2 SVGEGT. The CDR3 here is CASSYSVRGYTF. The CDR3 DNA is TGTGCCAGCAGTTACTCGGTGCGGGGCTACACCTTC.

The chain carries TRBV29-1 and TRBJ1-1; D unresolved. Trimming removed 2 bases at V and 0 bases at J, with 13 bases between. The germline V gene has CDR1 SQVTM and CDR2 ANQGSEA. The CDR3 is 15 residues long. Here the CDR3 reads CSVENWAGLNTEAFF. As DNA, the CDR3 is TGCAGCGTTGAAAATTGGGCAGGCTTGAACACTGAAGCTTTCTTT. The full variable domain, with the rest looked up from reference TRBV29-1 and TRBJ1-1, is SAVISQKPSRDICQRGTSLTIQCQVDSQVTMMFWYRQQPGQSLTLIATANQGSEATYESGFVIDKFPISRPNLTFSTLTVSNMSPEDSSIYLCSVENWAGLNTEAFFGQGTRLTVV.

The chain employs TRBV7-3 and TRBJ2-1; 8 positions agree with TRBD2. Looked up from germline, CDR1 is SGHTA and CDR2 is FQGTGA. Trimming took 2 bases from V and 3 from J; bases not matched to a gene: 3. The length of the CDR3 is 15 residues. The CDR3 is CASSLLAGYYNEQFF. Written as DNA, the CDR3 is TGTGCCAGCAGCTTACTAGCGGGTTACTACAATGAGCAGTTCTTC.

The chain carries TRBV5-5 and TRBJ2-2; 9 bases agree with TRBD2. The V and J ends lost 4 bases and 7 bases, in that order; junction bases with no gene match: 20. CDR3 length: 19 residues. The V gene's germline CDR1 is SGHKS and CDR2 YYEKEE (reference sequence). The CDR3 loop is CASSPRGTLAGTKNGELFF. The DNA of the CDR3 is TGTGCCAGCAGCCCCCGGGGAACCCTAGCGGGGACTAAGAACGGGGAGCTGTTTTTT.

The chain couples TRBV7-8 to TRBJ2-5; 7 positions match TRBD2. Losses at the gene ends were 2 bases for V and 1 base for J; bases not matched to a gene: 1. There are 14 residues in the CDR3. Germline CDR1 SGHVS, CDR2 FQNEAQ. CDR3 sequence: CASSLIAGQETQYF. CDR3 nucleotide sequence: TGTGCCAGCAGCTTAATAGCGGGCCAAGAGACCCAGTACTTC.

The CDR3 region is CAISAMGGKGFDTEAFF. In nucleotides, the CDR3 is TGTGCCATCAGTGCCATGGGGGGGAAAGGGTTTGATACTGAAGCTTTCTTT. The chain has TRBV10-3 and TRBJ1-1, with TRBD1 as a possible D gene (5 bases). CDR3 length: 17 residues. Trimming removed 4 bases from V and 5 bases from J, with 23 bases in between. In germline, CDR1 is ENHRY, CDR2 SYGVKD.

V is TRBV19 and J is TRBJ2-1; D not resolved. Per the germline V gene, CDR1 is LNHDA and CDR2 is SQIVND (reference sequence). The V end was cut by 3 bases, the J end by 0 bases, with 12 bases between. This CDR3 is 16 amino acids long. CDR3 protein: CASSIGGPSSYNEQFF. The CDR3 region has the DNA TGTGCCAGTAGTATCGGCGGCCCGAGCTCCTACAATGAGCAGTTCTTC.

The chain links TRBV2 to TRBJ1-1; no reliable D call. V lost 3 bases and J lost 2, with 10 bases in between. From germline, CDR1 is SNHLY and CDR2 FYNNEI. This CDR3 contains 14 residues. CDR3 residues: CASSEAGLNTEAFF. The CDR3 DNA is TGTGCCAGCAGTGAGGCAGGTTTAAACACTGAAGCTTTCTTT.

The chain carries TRBV3-1 (or the pseudogene TRBV3-2) and TRBJ2-1; the match to TRBD2 covers 9 bases. V was pared by 8 bases and J by 5 bases, with 19 bases of the junction left unmatched. The CDR3 covers 18 residues. CDR1 is LGHDT, CDR2 YNNKEL, per germline (reference sequence). CDR3 in DNA: TGTGCCAGCGCCACGGGACTAGCCGGGGAAATCTACCACAATGAGCAGTTCTTC. As protein: CASATGLAGEIYHNEQFF.

The chain combines TRBV9 with TRBJ2-3, with a possible D match to TRBD2 (6 bases). The CDR3 has 15 residues. The ends were cut back, 2 bases at V and 0 bases at J, with 10 bases in the middle. Germline V CDR1 and CDR2: SGDLS, YYNGEE. The CDR3 reads CASSVGSGSTDTQYF. The CDR3 region has the DNA TGTGCCAGCAGCGTTGGGAGCGGGAGCACAGATACGCAGTATTTT. Full variable domain (missing parts from reference TRBV9 and TRBJ2-3): DSGVTQTPKHLITATGQRVTLRCSPRSGDLSVYWYQQSLDQGLQFLIQYYNGEERAKGNILERFSAQQFPDLHSELNLSSLELGDSALYFCASSVGSGSTDTQYFGPGTRLTVL.

This clone is a singleton in its sample. This chain uses TRBV9 with TRBJ2-1, with a tentative D call TRBD2 (7 bases). This CDR3 spans 16 amino acids. Germline CDR1 SGDLS, CDR2 YYNGEE. Trimming removed 1 base at V and 2 bases at J, with 13 bases between. The CDR3, as DNA: TGTGCCAGCAGCGTACAAGGGGGGGCCCCCTACAATGAGCAGTTCTTC. Translated: CASSVQGGAPYNEQFF.

This clone appeared many times. V usage is TRBV3-1 (or the pseudogene TRBV3-2) and J usage is TRBJ2-5, with 11 nucleotides matching TRBD1. Germline trimming cut 0 bases from V and 6 bases from J; bases unmatched to any gene: 9. The germline V gene has CDR1 LGHDT and CDR2 YNNKEL (reference sequence). The CDR3 length is 17 residues. The CDR3 reads CASSQEGTGGNSKTQYF. The CDR3 DNA follows: TGTGCCAGCAGCCAAGAGGGGACAGGGGGTAATTCAAAGACCCAGTACTTC.